Listed below are T cell receptor beta chains from one sample, sequenced in a study of cytomegalovirus exposure and HLA in healthy donors. Clones were sequenced by immunoSEQ multiplex PCR, and TCRdb holds only the in-frame ones, with some missing. The data show about 190,000 clones, about 86% seen once. Sequenced: PBMCs. The receptor source for this set is a woman younger than 35 in good health and CMV-seropositive. Both conserved end residues are part of each CDR3. The D gene is left open where the match is weak. Clone size, where shown, is once, few, many, or a class for clones that have expanded.

V	D	size	J	DNA	CDR3
TRBV9	TRBD2	NA	TRBJ2-5	TGTGCCAGCGGGACTAGCGGGGGGCCCGGGGAGACCCAGTACTTC	CASGTSGGPGETQYF
TRBV6-5	TRBD2	few	TRBJ2-2	TGTGCCAGCAGGAGCGGGGGGGACACCGGGGAGCTGTTTTTT	CASRSGGDTGELFF
TRBV4-1	NA	NA	TRBJ1-5	TGCGCCATTGGCCCTGAGGAGGGACAGCCCCAGCATTTT	CAIGPEEGQPQHF
TRBV2	TRBD2	NA	TRBJ2-5	TGTGCCAGCGGGGGGGGAGCCCCTGGGGCCCAGTACTTC	CASGGGAPGAQYF
TRBV14	NA	few	TRBJ2-7	TGTGCCAGCAGCTTGGACAGACTCTACGAGCAGTACTTC	CASSLDRLYEQYF
TRBV6-1	TRBD1	once	TRBJ1-5	TGTGCCAGCAGTCGACAGGGGGGGGATCAGCCCCAGCATTTT	CASSRQGGDQPQHF
TRBV7-9	NA	NA	TRBJ1-3	TGTGCCAGCAGCTCCGGGGTGGCTGGAAACACCATATATTTT	CASSSGVAGNTIYF
TRBV7-2	NA	NA	TRBJ1-6	TGTGCCAGCAGCTTAGACGCTCGGGGAGGAATAGCTAATTCACCCCTCCACTTT	CASSLDARGGIANSPLHF
TRBV4-1	NA	NA	TRBJ2-1	TGCGCCAGCAGCCCACAGGGATTTGAGCAGTTCTTC	CASSPQGFEQFF
TRBV7-8	NA	once	TRBJ2-6	TGTGCCAGCAGCCGCCAGGCGTCCGGGGCCAACGTCCTGACTTTC	CASSRQASGANVLTF
TRBV5-1	TRBD2	NA	TRBJ2-5	TGCGCCAGCAGCTTGGGACCGGGAGGAGGACAAGAGACCCAGTACTTC	CASSLGPGGGQETQYF
TRBV25-1	NA	few	TRBJ2-7	TGTGCCATCCCATACGAGCAGTACTTC	CAIPYEQYF
TRBV27	TRBD1	NA	TRBJ2-1	TGTGCCAGCAGCTCGGACAGGGGATACTCCTACAATGAGCAGTTCTTC	CASSSDRGYSYNEQFF
TRBV9	TRBD2	NA	TRBJ2-3	TGTGCCAGCAGCGTCGGTGCGGGGGACACAGATACGCAGTATTTT	CASSVGAGDTDTQYF
TRBV2	NA	NA	TRBJ1-2	TGTGCCAGCAGGATCTTGACTGAACCCTATGGCTACACCTTC	CASRILTEPYGYTF
TRBV6-1	TRBD2	few	TRBJ2-2	TGTGCCAGCAGTGGACTAGCGGGCTACACCGGGGAGCTGTTTTTT	CASSGLAGYTGELFF
TRBV29-1	TRBD2	NA	TRBJ2-1	TGCAGCGTGGTACTAGCGGGGGGATTTAATGAGCAGTTCTTC	CSVVLAGGFNEQFF
TRBV12-5	NA	NA	TRBJ1-6	TGTGCTAGTGGTTTGGTACGGGGATTCGGGGGCTCCTATAATTCACCCCTCCACTTT	CASGLVRGFGGSYNSPLHF
TRBV28	NA	NA	TRBJ1-2	TGTGCCAGCAGTTTACCCGCCCCATTCGGTGGCTACACCTTC	CASSLPAPFGGYTF
TRBV6-5	TRBD1	NA	TRBJ1-1	TGTGCCAGCAGAGACACAGGGGGAACTGAAGCTTTCTTT	CASRDTGGTEAFF
TRBV7-9	TRBD2	once	TRBJ2-1	TGTGCCAGCAGCAAAGTGCGGGGGAGGTACAATGAGCAGTTCTTC	CASSKVRGRYNEQFF
TRBV6-5	NA	NA	TRBJ2-5	TGTGCCAGCAGTTCCGGAGCGGTAGCCCAAGAGACCCAGTACTTC	CASSSGAVAQETQYF
TRBV28	NA	NA	TRBJ1-2	TGTGCCAGCAGTGTAACAGCCGGCTACACCTTC	CASSVTAGYTF
TRBV2	NA	NA	TRBJ2-3	TGTGCCAGCAGTCCATATAGCGGTGGCACAGATACGCAGTATTTT	CASSPYSGGTDTQYF
TRBV4-1	TRBD1	NA	TRBJ1-2	TGCGCCAGCAGCCAAGACGCGAGACAGGGGCCCTATGGCTACACCTTC	CASSQDARQGPYGYTF
TRBV30	NA	few	TRBJ1-2	TGTGCCTCCCACGATAGGGGGGGCGGACTATCGAACTATGGCTACACCTTC	CASHDRGGGLSNYGYTF